This TCR beta chain was profiled in a study of blood T cells in healthy people across ages. Findings and caveats of the study: Age brought a roughly linear fall in TCR beta diversity measured per million T cells.

Caucasian individuals from Russia who were healthy and aged roughly 6 to 90 acted as donors. The use of a sample-barcoded 5' primer and a J-beta primer mix characterized a second PCR of roughly 7 to 12 cycles. TCRdb reprocessed the 5' RACE reads with MiXCR, giving one entry per CDR3 protein. The sample contains about 1.5 million distinct CDR3 sequences, about 42% of which appear only once. The CDR3 is made up of 17 amino acids. Per the germline V gene, CDR1 is MGHRA and CDR2 is YSYEKL. For this clonotype: Its antigen is unidentified. A read error may account for a junction end that differs from germline.

J is TRBJ1-1 and V is TRBV4-1; unclear D gene. This sequence originates from a young woman in good health. Sequencing was done on a sample of blood. This chain's CDR3 is CASSQSRTAGENTEAFF. Written as DNA, the CDR3 is TGCGCCAGCAGCCAATCACGCACGGCTGGGGAAAACACTGAGGCTTTCTTT.